The clone carrying this T cell receptor beta chain was observed a handful of times. Its antigen remains unidentified. These data come from a study of pediatric ulcerative colitis. The survey-level immunoSEQ assay was used. Profiling relied on immunoSEQ multiplex PCR, and the TCRdb table lists in-frame clones only, not all of them. The sample lists about 36,000 clones, roughly 73% seen once, with about 0.71% in the top ten. CDR1 and CDR2 from the germline V gene are MGHRA and YSYEKL. This CDR3 is built from 19 residues. The ends lost 4 bases at V and 5 bases at J; junction bases unmatched: 17. General observations from the study: Clonal expansions reduced rectal repertoire diversity in acute severe colitis.

Rectal tissue came from one to two pinch biopsies taken at colonoscopy. Ulcerative colitis patients received no immunosuppressive medication before the diagnostic colonoscopy. The sequence was collected from a boy aged 5-17 years with moderate ulcerative colitis. The chain employs TRBV4-1 and TRBJ2-5; 12 bases line up with TRBD2. Input material: gut tissue. CDR3 loop: CASSPGGRLAGGRVETQYF. CDR3 DNA sequence: TGCGCCAGCAGCCCGGGGGGTCGGCTAGCGGGAGGGCGAGTGGAGACCCAGTACTTC.